The 5 T cell receptor beta chains below were found in one sample sequenced in a study of PD-L1 blockade in urothelial cancer. Time point: pretreatment peripheral blood. Sequencing used immunoSEQ multiplex PCR; TCRdb keeps in-frame clones, though not all of them. The sample holds fewer than 50,000 clones, 70% to 80% seen once. The source material was PBMCs, sampled around atezolizumab (anti-PD-L1) treatment. Every receptor here comes from a man between 65 and 85 years old with urothelial cancer.

CDR3 region: CASNPGPSGNTIYF. Here the CDR3 DNA reads TGCGCCAGCAACCCGGGTCCCAGTGGAAACACCATATATTTT. The V and J genes are TRBV5-1 and TRBJ1-3; D gene uncertain. V lost 6 bases to trimming and J lost 3 bases, with 13 bases between them. The V gene's germline CDR1 is SGHRS and CDR2 YFSETQ. This CDR3 has 14 residues.

This chain joins TRBV19 and TRBJ1-2; unclear D gene. CDR3 size: 15 residues. Germline CDR1 is LNHDA and CDR2 is SQIVND (reference sequence). V lost 4 bases and J lost 5, with 17 bases in between. The CDR3 coding sequence is TGTGCCAGTAGTAGTGGGAGCAGCGAGAGGTATGGCTACACCTTC. This sequence encodes CASSSGSSERYGYTF. Based on the CDR3 plus reference TRBV19 and TRBJ1-2, the full variable domain is DGGITQSPKYLFRKEGQNVTLSCEQNLNHDAMYWYRQDPGQGLRLIYYSQIVNDFQKGDIAEGYSVSREKKESFPLTVTSAQKNPTAFYLCASSSGSSERYGYTFGSGTRLTVV.

The J gene is TRBJ1-2, the V gene TRBV18; 7 bases line up with TRBD1. Germline CDR1 is KGHSH and CDR2 is LQKENI. J gave up 7 bases and V 0 bases, and 14 bases lay outside the gene matches. CDR3 size: 17 residues. The CDR3 DNA sequence: TGTGCCAGCTCACCACCGGGGAGTTCGACAGGGTCGTTTGGCTACACCTTC. Its translation: CASSPPGSSTGSFGYTF. The entire variable domain, with the rest obtained from reference TRBV18 and TRBJ1-2, is as follows: NAGVMQNPRHLVRRRGQEARLRCSPMKGHSHVYWYRQLPEEGLKFMVYLQKENIIDESGMPKERFSAEFPKEGPSILRIQQVVRGDSAAYFCASSPPGSSTGSFGYTFGSGTRLTVV.

V usage is TRBV4-1 and J usage is TRBJ2-7, with a possible D match to TRBD2 (6 bases). V shed 4 bases and J shed 5 bases, with 18 bases lying between them. Per germline, CDR1 MGHRA and CDR2 YSYEKL. CDR3 length equals 15 residues. CDR3 sequence (DNA): TGCGCCAGCAGCCCGCGGGGTGTGTTAGGCGACGAGCAGTACTTC. This gives the protein CASSPRGVLGDEQYF.

The chain joins TRBV29-1 to TRBJ2-7; D might be TRBD2 (6 bases). Trimming took 5 bases from V and 6 from J, leaving 20 bases between them. CDR3 length equals 14 residues. CDR1 and CDR2 (germline): SQVTM, ANQGSEA. In DNA form, the CDR3 reads TGCAGCGTTACCGGGGGAGGTACGGTCTCCGAGCAGTACTTC. This codes for CSVTGGGTVSEQYF.